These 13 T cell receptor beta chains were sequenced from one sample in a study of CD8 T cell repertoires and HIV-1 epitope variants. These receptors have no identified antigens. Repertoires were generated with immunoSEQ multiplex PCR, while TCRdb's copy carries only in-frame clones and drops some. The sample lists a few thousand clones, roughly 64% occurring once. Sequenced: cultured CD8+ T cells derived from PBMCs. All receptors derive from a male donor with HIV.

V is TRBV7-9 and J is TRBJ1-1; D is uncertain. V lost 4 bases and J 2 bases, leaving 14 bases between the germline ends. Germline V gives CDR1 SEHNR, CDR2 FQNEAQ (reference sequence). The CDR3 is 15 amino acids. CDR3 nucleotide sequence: TGTGCCAGCAGCTCGACTTCGGGAGTCAACACTGAAGCTTTCTTT. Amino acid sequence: CASSSTSGVNTEAFF.

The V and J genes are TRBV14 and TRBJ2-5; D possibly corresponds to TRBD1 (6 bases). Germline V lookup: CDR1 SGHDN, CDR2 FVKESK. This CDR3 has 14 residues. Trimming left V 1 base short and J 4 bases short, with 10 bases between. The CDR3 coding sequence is TGTGCCAGCAGCCAAGCAGGGGTACTAGAGACCCAGTACTTC. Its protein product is CASSQAGVLETQYF. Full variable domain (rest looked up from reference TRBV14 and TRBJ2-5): EAGVTQFPSHSVIEKGQTVTLRCDPISGHDNLYWYRRVMGKEIKFLLHFVKESKQDESGMPNNRFLAERTGGTYSTLKVQPAELEDSGVYFCASSQAGVLETQYFGPGTRLLVL.

CDR3 protein: CASSQGSGQGDGYTF. CDR3 bases: TGTGCCAGCAGCCAAGGGTCAGGCCAGGGGGATGGCTACACCTTC. The rearrangement uses TRBV7-8 and TRBJ1-2, with TRBD1 identical over 7 bases. Germline V gene sequence: CDR1 SGHVS, CDR2 FQNEAQ. The junction had 12 bases not matched to a gene; V was cut back by 5 bases and J by 6 bases. This CDR3 has 15 amino acids.

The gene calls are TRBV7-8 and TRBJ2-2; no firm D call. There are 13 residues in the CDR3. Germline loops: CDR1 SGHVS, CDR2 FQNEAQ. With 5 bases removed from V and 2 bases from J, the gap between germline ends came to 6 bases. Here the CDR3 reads CASSRLNTGELFF. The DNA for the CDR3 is TGTGCCAGCAGCCGACTCAACACCGGGGAGCTGTTTTTT.

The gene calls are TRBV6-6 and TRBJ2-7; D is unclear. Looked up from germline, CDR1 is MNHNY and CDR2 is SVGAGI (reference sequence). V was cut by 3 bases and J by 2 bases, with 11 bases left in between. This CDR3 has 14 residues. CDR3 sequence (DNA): TGTGCCAGCAGTTATTCCGGGCCCACCTACGAGCAGTACTTC. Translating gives CASSYSGPTYEQYF.

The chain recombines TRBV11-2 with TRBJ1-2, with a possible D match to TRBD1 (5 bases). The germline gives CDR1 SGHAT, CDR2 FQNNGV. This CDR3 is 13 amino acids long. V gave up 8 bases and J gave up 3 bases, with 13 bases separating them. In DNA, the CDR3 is TGTGCCAGCGCCCCGGGGGTGGACTATGGCTACACCTTC. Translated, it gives CASAPGVDYGYTF.

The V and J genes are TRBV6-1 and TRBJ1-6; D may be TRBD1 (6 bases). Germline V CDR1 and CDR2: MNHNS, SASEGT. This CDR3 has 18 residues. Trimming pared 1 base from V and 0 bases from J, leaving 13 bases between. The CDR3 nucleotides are TGTGCCAGCAGTGAAGAGGGGGGACTCAGCTCCTATAATTCACCCCTCCACTTT. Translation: CASSEEGGLSSYNSPLHF.

CDR3 sequence: CASSRATSDTLNEKLFF. DNA for the CDR3: TGTGCCAGCTCTCGAGCCACTTCGGACACTTTAAATGAAAAACTGTTTTTT. The V gene is TRBV18, the J gene TRBJ1-4; TRBD1 is a possible D gene (5 bases). CDR1 is KGHSH, CDR2 LQKENI, per germline. Trimming shortened V by 6 bases and J by 5 bases, and 22 bases separated the two germline ends. The length of the CDR3 is 17 residues.

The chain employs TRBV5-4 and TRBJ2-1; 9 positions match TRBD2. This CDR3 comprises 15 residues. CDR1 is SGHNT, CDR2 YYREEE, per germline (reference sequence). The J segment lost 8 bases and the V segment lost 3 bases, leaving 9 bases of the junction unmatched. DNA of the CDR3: TGTGCCAGCAGCTCAGGCGGCGGGAGGGCCGATGAGCAGTTCTTC. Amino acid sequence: CASSSGGGRADEQFF.

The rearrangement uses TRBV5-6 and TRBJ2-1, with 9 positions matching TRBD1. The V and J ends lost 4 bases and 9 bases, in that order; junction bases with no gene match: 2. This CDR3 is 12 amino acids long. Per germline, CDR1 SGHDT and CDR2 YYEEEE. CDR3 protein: CASSTGGSEQFF. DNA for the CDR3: TGTGCCAGCAGCACAGGGGGCTCTGAGCAGTTCTTC. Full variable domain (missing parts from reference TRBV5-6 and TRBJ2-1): DAGVTQSPTHLIKTRGQQVTLRCSPKSGHDTVSWYQQALGQGPQFIFQYYEEEERQRGNFPDRFSGHQFPNYSSELNVNALLLGDSALYLCASSTGGSEQFFGPGTRLTVL.

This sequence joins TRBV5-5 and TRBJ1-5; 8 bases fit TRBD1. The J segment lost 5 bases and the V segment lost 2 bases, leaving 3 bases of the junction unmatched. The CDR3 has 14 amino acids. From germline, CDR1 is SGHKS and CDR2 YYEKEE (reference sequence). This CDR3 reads CASSFQGADQPQHF. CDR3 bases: TGTGCCAGCAGCTTCCAGGGGGCTGATCAGCCCCAGCATTTT.

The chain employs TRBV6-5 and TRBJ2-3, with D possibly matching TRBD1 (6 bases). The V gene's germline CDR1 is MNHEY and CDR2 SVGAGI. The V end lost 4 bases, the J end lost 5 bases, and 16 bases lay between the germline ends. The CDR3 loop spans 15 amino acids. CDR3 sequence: CASSSSPGVQDTQYF. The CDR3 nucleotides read TGTGCCAGCAGTTCGTCCCCAGGGGTCCAAGATACGCAGTATTTT.

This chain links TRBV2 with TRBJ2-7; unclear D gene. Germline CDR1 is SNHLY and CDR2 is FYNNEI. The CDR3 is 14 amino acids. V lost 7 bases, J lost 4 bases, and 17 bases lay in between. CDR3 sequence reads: CASMGEAYPYEQYF. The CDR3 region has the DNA TGTGCCAGCATGGGTGAGGCCTACCCTTACGAGCAGTACTTC.